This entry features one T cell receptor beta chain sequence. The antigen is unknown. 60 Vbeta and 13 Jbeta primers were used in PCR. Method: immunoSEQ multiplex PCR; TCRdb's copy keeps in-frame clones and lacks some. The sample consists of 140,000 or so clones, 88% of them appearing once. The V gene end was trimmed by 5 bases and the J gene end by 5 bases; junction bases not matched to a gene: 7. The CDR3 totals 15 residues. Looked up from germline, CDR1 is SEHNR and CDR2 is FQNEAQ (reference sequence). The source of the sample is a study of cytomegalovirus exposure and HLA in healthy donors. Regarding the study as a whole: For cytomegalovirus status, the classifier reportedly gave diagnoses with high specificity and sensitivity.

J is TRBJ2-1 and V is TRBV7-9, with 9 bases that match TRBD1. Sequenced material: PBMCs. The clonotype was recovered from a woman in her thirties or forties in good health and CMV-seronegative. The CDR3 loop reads CASSPWTGDNNEQFF. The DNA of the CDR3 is TGTGCCAGCAGCCCTTGGACAGGGGACAACAATGAGCAGTTCTTC.